This T cell receptor (beta chain) was sequenced in a study of blood T cells in healthy people across ages. Then a second PCR, running roughly 6 to 12 cycles, was carried out with a sample-barcoded 5' primer and a J-beta primer mix. From the 5' RACE reads, TCRdb called clonotypes with MiXCR, one entry per CDR3 protein. The sample lists under 2,000,000 distinct CDR3 sequences; less than 50% were seen once. This clonotype has just a few counts. As yet, its antigen is unknown. From germline, CDR1 is SQVTM and CDR2 ANQGSEA. The CDR3 loop spans 14 amino acids. Trimming took 2 bases from V and 1 from J, leaving 10 bases between them. Findings and limits, study-wide: Higher diversity, along with more naive CD4+ cells, distinguished long-lived donors from aged donors.

The TCR originated in a woman between 40 and 55 years old in good health. The gene calls are TRBV29-1 and TRBJ2-3; D possibly matches TRBD1 or TRBD2 (6 bases each). The material sequenced was blood. Written as DNA, the CDR3 is TGCAGCGTTGAATGGGGGGCAGGCACAGATACGCAGTATTTT. It codes for CSVEWGAGTDTQYF.